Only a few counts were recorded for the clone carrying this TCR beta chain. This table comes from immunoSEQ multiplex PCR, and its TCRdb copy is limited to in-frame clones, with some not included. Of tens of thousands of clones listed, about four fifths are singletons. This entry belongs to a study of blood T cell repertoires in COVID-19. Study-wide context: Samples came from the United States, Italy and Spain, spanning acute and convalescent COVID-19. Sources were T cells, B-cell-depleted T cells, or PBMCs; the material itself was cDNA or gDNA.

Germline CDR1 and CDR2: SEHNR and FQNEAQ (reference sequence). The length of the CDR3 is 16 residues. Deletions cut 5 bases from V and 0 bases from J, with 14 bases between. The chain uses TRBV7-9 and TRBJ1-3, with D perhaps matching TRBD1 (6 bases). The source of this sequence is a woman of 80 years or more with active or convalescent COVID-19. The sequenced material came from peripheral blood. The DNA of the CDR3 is TGTGCCAGCAGCGCCCGGGACACAGACTCTGGAAACACCATATATTTT. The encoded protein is CASSARDTDSGNTIYF. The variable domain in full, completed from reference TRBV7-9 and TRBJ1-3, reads DTGVSQNPRHKITKRGQNVTFRCDPISEHNRLYWYRQTLGQGPEFLTYFQNEAQLEKSRLLSDRFSAERPKGSFSTLEIQRTEQGDSAMYLCASSARDTDSGNTIYFGEGSWLTVV.